The 3 T cell receptor beta chains reported below all come from one sample, sequenced in a study of post-analysis software for immune sequencing data. Study outcomes and limitations: Relative to controls, patients had five TRBV segments at higher frequency, with TRBV5-6, TRBV5-1 and TRBV20-1 among these.

These receptors are not linked to any known antigen. Presence of unique molecular identifiers characterized the TCR beta cDNA libraries. MiXCR, applied by TCRdb to the PCR reads, yields one record per CDR3 protein. The sample consists of about 770,000 distinct CDR3 sequences, around 46% of them appearing once. Sequences were obtained from blood. The receptor source for this set is a girl between 10 and 17 years old with multiple sclerosis.

The chain carries TRBV7-9 and TRBJ2-1; 9 bases are a match to TRBD2. V dropped 1 base and J dropped 7; count of bases not matched to a gene: 14. This CDR3 is built from 18 residues. Germline V gene data show CDR1 as SEHNR and CDR2 as FQNEAQ (reference sequence). The CDR3 region is CASSLVLRLAEGVNEQFF. CDR3 bases: TGTGCCAGCAGCTTAGTGCTTCGACTAGCGGAGGGAGTGAATGAGCAGTTCTTC.

The V gene is TRBV29-1, the J gene TRBJ1-1, with D perhaps TRBD1 (6 bases). This CDR3 has 11 residues. CDR1 is SQVTM, CDR2 ANQGSEA, per germline. The V end lost 6 bases, the J end lost 5 bases, and 10 bases lay between the germline ends. For the CDR3, the DNA is TGCAGCGTCTTCAGGGGAACTGAAGCTTTCTTT. This encodes CSVFRGTEAFF. The whole variable domain, remainder taken from reference TRBV29-1 and TRBJ1-1, is SAVISQKPSRDICQRGTSLTIQCQVDSQVTMMFWYRQQPGQSLTLIATANQGSEATYESGFVIDKFPISRPNLTFSTLTVSNMSPEDSSIYLCSVFRGTEAFFGQGTRLTVV.

The chain carries TRBV6-1 and TRBJ2-1; 9 bases match TRBD2. Germline V gene lookup returns CDR1 MNHNS and CDR2 SASEGT. CDR3 length: 16 amino acids. V shed 5 bases and J 5 bases; nucleotides not matched to a gene: 10. CDR3 bases: TGTGCCAGCAGTATCTTTAGCGGGAGAAGTCACAATGAGCAGTTCTTC. This sequence encodes CASSIFSGRSHNEQFF.